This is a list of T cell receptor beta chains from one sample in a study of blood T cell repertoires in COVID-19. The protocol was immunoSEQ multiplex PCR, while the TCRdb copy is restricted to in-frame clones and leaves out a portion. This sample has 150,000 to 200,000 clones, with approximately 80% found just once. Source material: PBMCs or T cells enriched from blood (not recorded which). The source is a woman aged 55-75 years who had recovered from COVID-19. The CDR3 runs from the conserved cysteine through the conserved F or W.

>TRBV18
CASSPPRGIETQYF
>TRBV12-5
CASGRGGAPYEQYF
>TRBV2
CASSLGQGTYQPQHF
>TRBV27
CASRTIWTGSHQPQHF
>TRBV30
CAWAGRYGYTF
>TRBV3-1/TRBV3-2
CASSDFGTSGGAGQFF
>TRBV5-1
CASSLGVGGLGNTIYF
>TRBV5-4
CATGTSGGTEQFF
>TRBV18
CASSPLRTGAGNTIYF
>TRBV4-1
CASSQEQGSSYEQYF
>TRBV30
CAWSVGTGGLFF
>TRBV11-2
CASSLGGLAGYTDTQYF
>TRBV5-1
CASSLATAGTDTQYF
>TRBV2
CASSWDSFEAFF
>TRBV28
CASSWDRALAKNIQYF
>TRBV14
CASSQDIGLIMNTEAFF
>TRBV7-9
CASSLDTGAQAFF
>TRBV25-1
CASSAYITTNEKLFF
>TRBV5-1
CASSRGQGGYEQYF
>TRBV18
CASSPPSARNTEAFF
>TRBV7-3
CASSTSGTGINEQFF
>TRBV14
CASSPMTGIMAGYTF
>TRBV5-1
CASSSRLARDTQYF
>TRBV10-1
CASSPGQGGFSAETQYF
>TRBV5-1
CASSSGTALGETQYF
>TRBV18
CASSPRTGDLYNEQFF
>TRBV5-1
CASSPKRGGFSDTQYF